Sequencing of this T cell receptor (beta chain) was carried out in a study of T-cell memory formation after mild COVID-19. Study observations and caveats: SARS-CoV-2 specificity of second-wave clones peaking day 37 was unconfirmed. Contracting clones localized mainly to CM and EM when CD4+ and mainly to EMRA when CD8+.

Details on this clonotype: As yet, its antigen is unknown.

Trimming pared 5 bases from V and 12 bases from J, leaving 11 bases between. CDR1 is SGHVS, CDR2 FNYEAQ, per germline. The CDR3 length is 11 residues. MiXCR was run by TCRdb on the 5' RACE reads, yielding one entry per CDR3 protein. Among 470,000 or so distinct CDR3 sequences listed, approximately 25% were seen once. The receptor's source is an adult woman who had mild COVID-19 (a few samples of this study predate the infection). Cell type and time point are not known. Sequenced material: PBMCs or a T cell subset sorted from them (not recorded which). The chain uses TRBV7-6 and TRBJ2-1; the D gene could be TRBD1 or TRBD2 (6 bases each). CDR3 loop: CASSEGGGQFF. The CDR3, as DNA: TGTGCCAGCAGCGAGGGGGGCGGGCAGTTCTTC.